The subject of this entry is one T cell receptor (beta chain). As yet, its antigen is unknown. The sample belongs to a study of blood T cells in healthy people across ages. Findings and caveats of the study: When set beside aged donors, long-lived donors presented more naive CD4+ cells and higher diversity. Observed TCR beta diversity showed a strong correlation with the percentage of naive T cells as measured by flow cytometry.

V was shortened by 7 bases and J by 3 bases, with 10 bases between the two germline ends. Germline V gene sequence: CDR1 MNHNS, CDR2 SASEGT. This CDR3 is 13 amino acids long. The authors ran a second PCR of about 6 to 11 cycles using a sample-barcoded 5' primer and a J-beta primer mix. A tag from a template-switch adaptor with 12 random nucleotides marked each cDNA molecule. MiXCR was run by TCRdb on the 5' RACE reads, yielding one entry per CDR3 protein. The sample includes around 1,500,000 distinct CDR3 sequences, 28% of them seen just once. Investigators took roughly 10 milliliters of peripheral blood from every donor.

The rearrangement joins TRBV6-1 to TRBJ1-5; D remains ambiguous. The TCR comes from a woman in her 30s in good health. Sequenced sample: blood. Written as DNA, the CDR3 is TGTGCCAGCACGGCAGTAAACAATCAGCCCCAGCATTTT. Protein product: CASTAVNNQPQHF.